These T cell receptor beta chains were read from a single sample in a study of T cell responses to AZD1222 COVID-19 vaccine. Libraries were prepared by immunoSEQ multiplex PCR; TCRdb keeps only in-frame clonotypes and omits some of them. The profile shows more than 150,000 clones, about 90% of them singletons. Material: peripheral blood, obtained on day 0 of AZD1222 vaccination. These receptors originate from an adult in good health. Both conserved end residues are part of each CDR3. D genes are given only for firm matches. Clone sizes are given selectively: once, few, many, or a class where the clone is expanded.

clone_size: once
v_call: TRBV2
j_call: TRBJ1-6
d_call: TRBD1
cdr3_aa: CARRDRASPLHF
cdr3_nt: TGTGCCAGGCGGGACAGGGCTTCACCCCTCCACTTT

clone_size: NA
v_call: TRBV30
j_call: TRBJ1-3
d_call: NA
cdr3_aa: CACTSGNTIYF
cdr3_nt: TGTGCCTGTACTTCTGGAAACACCATATATTTT

clone_size: few
v_call: TRBV7-2
j_call: TRBJ2-1
d_call: TRBD1
cdr3_aa: CASSLGQGPWEGEQFF
cdr3_nt: TGTGCCAGCAGCTTAGGACAGGGTCCGTGGGAAGGGGAGCAGTTCTTC

clone_size: NA
v_call: TRBV10-2
j_call: TRBJ1-6
d_call: NA
cdr3_aa: CASRGRANSPLHF
cdr3_nt: TGCGCCAGCAGGGGCCGCGCGAATTCACCCCTCCACTTT

clone_size: NA
v_call: TRBV4-1
j_call: TRBJ1-4
d_call: NA
cdr3_aa: CASSPGHSNEKLFF
cdr3_nt: TGCGCCAGCAGCCCTGGACACTCCAATGAAAAGCTGTTTTTT

clone_size: NA
v_call: TRBV19
j_call: TRBJ2-5
d_call: TRBD1
cdr3_aa: CASSPGQLRETQYF
cdr3_nt: TGTGCCAGTAGTCCGGGACAGCTACGAGAGACCCAGTACTTC

clone_size: NA
v_call: TRBV2
j_call: TRBJ2-3
d_call: NA
cdr3_aa: CASSGIVAMRTDTQYF
cdr3_nt: TGTGCCAGCAGTGGGATCGTAGCGATGCGCACAGATACGCAGTATTTT

clone_size: NA
v_call: TRBV7-9
j_call: TRBJ2-7
d_call: NA
cdr3_aa: CASSLGVLGSEQYF
cdr3_nt: TGTGCCAGCAGCTTAGGGGTTTTAGGCAGCGAGCAGTACTTC

clone_size: NA
v_call: TRBV2
j_call: TRBJ2-7
d_call: NA
cdr3_aa: CASSEGRAGLGEQYF
cdr3_nt: TGTGCCAGCAGTGAAGGCCGGGCCGGGTTGGGCGAGCAGTACTTC

clone_size: NA
v_call: TRBV6-4
j_call: TRBJ1-6
d_call: TRBD1
cdr3_aa: CASRDRSSSYNSPLHF
cdr3_nt: TGTGCCAGCAGGGACAGGTCAAGCTCCTATAATTCACCCCTCCACTTT

clone_size: NA
v_call: TRBV11-2
j_call: TRBJ1-6
d_call: NA
cdr3_aa: CASSLGDNSPLHF
cdr3_nt: TGTGCCAGCAGCTTAGGGGATAATTCACCCCTCCACTTT

clone_size: NA
v_call: TRBV7-6
j_call: TRBJ1-3
d_call: NA
cdr3_aa: CASSLYTGNTIYF
cdr3_nt: TGTGCCAGCAGCTTGTATACTGGAAACACCATATATTTT

clone_size: NA
v_call: TRBV24-1
j_call: TRBJ2-1
d_call: NA
cdr3_aa: CATRSGVVGDEQFF
cdr3_nt: TGTGCCACCAGAAGCGGCGTCGTAGGTGATGAGCAGTTCTTC

clone_size: NA
v_call: TRBV2
j_call: TRBJ1-1
d_call: NA
cdr3_aa: CASSQINTEAFF
cdr3_nt: TGTGCCAGCAGTCAGATCAACACTGAAGCTTTCTTT

clone_size: NA
v_call: TRBV18
j_call: TRBJ2-1
d_call: NA
cdr3_aa: CASSPPPGWEQFF
cdr3_nt: TGTGCCAGCTCACCACCTCCCGGCTGGGAGCAGTTCTTC

clone_size: few
v_call: TRBV6-5
j_call: TRBJ1-6
d_call: TRBD1
cdr3_aa: CASTGTGVYNSPLHF
cdr3_nt: TGTGCCAGCACAGGGACAGGGGTCTATAATTCACCCCTCCACTTT

clone_size: NA
v_call: TRBV5-1
j_call: TRBJ1-6
d_call: NA
cdr3_aa: CASSLTGYNSPLHF
cdr3_nt: TGCGCCAGCAGCTTGACAGGCTACAATTCACCCCTCCACTTT

clone_size: NA
v_call: TRBV28
j_call: TRBJ1-1
d_call: NA
cdr3_aa: CASSLRFRANTEAFF
cdr3_nt: TGTGCCAGCAGTTTACGATTCAGGGCCAACACTGAAGCTTTCTTT

clone_size: NA
v_call: TRBV7-2
j_call: TRBJ1-2
d_call: NA
cdr3_aa: CASSLSGGLGYTF
cdr3_nt: TGTGCCAGCAGCCTGAGCGGGGGTTTGGGCTACACCTTC

clone_size: NA
v_call: TRBV13
j_call: TRBJ2-1
d_call: TRBD2
cdr3_aa: CASSLGSGGLGNEQFF
cdr3_nt: TGTGCCAGCAGCTTAGGTTCGGGAGGGCTGGGTAATGAGCAGTTCTTC

clone_size: once
v_call: TRBV28
j_call: TRBJ2-7
d_call: TRBD1
cdr3_aa: CASSLTGQARYEQYF
cdr3_nt: TGTGCCAGCAGTTTAACGGGACAGGCACGGTACGAGCAGTACTTC

clone_size: NA
v_call: TRBV7-2
j_call: TRBJ2-7
d_call: TRBD1
cdr3_aa: CASSTGTGDGQYF
cdr3_nt: TGTGCCAGCAGCACCGGGACAGGGGACGGGCAGTACTTC